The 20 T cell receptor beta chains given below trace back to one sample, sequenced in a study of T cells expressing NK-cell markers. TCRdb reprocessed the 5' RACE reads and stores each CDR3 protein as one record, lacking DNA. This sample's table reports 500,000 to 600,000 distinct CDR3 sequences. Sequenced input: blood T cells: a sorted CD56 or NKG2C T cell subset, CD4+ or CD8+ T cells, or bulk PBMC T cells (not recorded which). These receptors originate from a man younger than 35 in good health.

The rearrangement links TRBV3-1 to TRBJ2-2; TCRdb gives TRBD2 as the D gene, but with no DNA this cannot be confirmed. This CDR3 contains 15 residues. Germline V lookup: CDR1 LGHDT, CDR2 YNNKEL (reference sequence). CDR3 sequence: CASSQSGSYTGELFF.

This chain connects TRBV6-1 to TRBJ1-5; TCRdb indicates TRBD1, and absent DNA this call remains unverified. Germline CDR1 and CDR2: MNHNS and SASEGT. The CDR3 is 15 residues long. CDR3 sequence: CASSEAGTGYQPQHF.

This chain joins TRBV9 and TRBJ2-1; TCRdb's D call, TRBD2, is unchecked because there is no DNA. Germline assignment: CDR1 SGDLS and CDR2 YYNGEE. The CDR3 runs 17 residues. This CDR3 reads CASSVTTSGSDVREQFF.

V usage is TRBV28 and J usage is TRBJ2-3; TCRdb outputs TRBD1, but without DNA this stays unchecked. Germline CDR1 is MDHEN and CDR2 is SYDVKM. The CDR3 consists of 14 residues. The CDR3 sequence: CASFPGGPTDTQYF. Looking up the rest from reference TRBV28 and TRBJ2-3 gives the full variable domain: DVKVTQSSRYLVKRTGEKVFLECVQDMDHENMFWYRQDPGLGLRLIYFSYDVKMKEKGDIPEGYSVSREKKERFSLILESASTNQTSMYLCASFPGGPTDTQYFGPGTRLTVL.

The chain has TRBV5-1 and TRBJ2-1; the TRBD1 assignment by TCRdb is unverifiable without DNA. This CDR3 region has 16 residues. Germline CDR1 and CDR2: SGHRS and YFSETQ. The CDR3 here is CASSRAGTEAYNEQFF.

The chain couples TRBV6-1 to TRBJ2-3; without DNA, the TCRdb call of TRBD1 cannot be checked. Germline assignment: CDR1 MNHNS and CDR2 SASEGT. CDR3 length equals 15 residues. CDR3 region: CASNPARGSTDTQYF.

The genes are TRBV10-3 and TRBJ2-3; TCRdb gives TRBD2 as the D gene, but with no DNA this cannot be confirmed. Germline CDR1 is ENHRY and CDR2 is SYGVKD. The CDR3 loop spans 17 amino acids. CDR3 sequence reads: CAISPSSQREYSDTQYF.

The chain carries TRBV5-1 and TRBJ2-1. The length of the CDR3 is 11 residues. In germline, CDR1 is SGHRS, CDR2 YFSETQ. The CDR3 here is CASTNLDEQFF.

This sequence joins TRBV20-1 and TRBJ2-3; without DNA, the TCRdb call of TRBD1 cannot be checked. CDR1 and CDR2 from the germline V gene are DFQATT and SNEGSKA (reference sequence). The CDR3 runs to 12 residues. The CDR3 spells CSARTGLGTQYF.

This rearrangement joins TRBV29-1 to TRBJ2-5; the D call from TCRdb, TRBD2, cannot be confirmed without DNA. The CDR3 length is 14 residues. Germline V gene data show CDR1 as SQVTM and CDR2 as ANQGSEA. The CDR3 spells CSVIGQTSKETQYF.

This chain's CDR3 is CASSLAPPLTPNTGELFF. The chain uses TRBV5-5 and TRBJ2-2; TCRdb outputs TRBD2, but without DNA this stays unchecked. The CDR3 runs 18 residues. Germline CDR1 is SGHKS and CDR2 is YYEKEE (reference sequence).

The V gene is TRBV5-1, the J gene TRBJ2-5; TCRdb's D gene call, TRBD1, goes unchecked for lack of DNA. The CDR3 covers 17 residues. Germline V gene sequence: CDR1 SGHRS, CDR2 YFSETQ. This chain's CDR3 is CASSLFPPGGPQETQYF.

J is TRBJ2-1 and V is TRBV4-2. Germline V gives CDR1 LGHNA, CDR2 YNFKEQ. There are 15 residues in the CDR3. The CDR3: CASSQVRLPNNEQFF.

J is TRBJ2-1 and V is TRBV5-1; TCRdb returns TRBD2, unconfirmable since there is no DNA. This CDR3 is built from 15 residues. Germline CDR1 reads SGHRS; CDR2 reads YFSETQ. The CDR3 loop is CASSFGLAGDNEQFF.

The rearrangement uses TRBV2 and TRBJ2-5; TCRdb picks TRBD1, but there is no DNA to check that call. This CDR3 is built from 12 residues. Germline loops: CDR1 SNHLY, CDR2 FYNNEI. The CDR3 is CASTGGEETQYF.

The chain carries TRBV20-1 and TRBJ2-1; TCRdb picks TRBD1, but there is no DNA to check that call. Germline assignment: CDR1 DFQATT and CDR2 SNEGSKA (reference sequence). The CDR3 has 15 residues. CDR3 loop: CSARAWTGLANEQFF.

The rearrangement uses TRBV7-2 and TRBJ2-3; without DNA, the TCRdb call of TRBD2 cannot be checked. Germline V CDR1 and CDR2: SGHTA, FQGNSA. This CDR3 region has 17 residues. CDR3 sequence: CASSGRGAGEGTDTQYF.

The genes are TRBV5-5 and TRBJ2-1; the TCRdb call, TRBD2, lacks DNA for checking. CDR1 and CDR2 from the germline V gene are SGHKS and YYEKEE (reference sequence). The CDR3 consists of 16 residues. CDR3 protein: CASSLAVGLAGNEQFF.

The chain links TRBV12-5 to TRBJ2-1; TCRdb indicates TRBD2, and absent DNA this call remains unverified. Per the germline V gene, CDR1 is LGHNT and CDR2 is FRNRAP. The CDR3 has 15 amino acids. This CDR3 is CASGNLDWHGSEQFF.

The chain's CDR3 is CASNLGTGYEQYF. The V call is TRBV10-2, the J call TRBJ2-7; TCRdb's D call, TRBD1, is unchecked because there is no DNA. The CDR3 consists of 13 residues. From germline, CDR1 is WSHSY and CDR2 SAAADI.